This TCR beta chain was observed in a study of cytomegalovirus exposure and HLA in healthy donors (TCRdb year 2017). Background for the entire study: An earlier analysis of some 550 of the donors reported about 290 Gb of sequence data and 120 million or so unique TCR beta sequences from approximately 180 million T cells. Approximately 310 gigabases of sequencing data and around 85 million unique TCR sequences made up an early release that covered 500 to 700 HLA-typed donors. The genetic ancestry cluster associated with self-reported Caucasian donors included 65% to 90% of the 350 to 500 genotyped donors. The aim of the study was to test whether cataloging public T cell receptors could identify signatures of past pathogen exposure. Using immunosequencing, the study profiled T cell repertoires from 640 or so subjects and related those repertoires to cytomegalovirus serostatus. A separate validation cohort of about 110 different subjects was used in addition to the approximately 640-subject first cohort. To predict cytomegalovirus infection status, the study combined high-throughput TCR immunosequencing, statistical association of individual TCRs with disease status, and machine learning. To study patterns of TCR occurrence, a later analysis re-analyzed previously published TCR beta repertoires from 666 donors and added high-resolution HLA genotyping. Rather than drawing on any new phenotypic data, the later analysis identified candidate immune exposures from TCR beta sequences and the way those sequences occurred across donors. An earlier analysis of nearly 600 of the donors applied high-throughput TCR beta sequencing to assess whether each TCR beta V gene segment acted as functional or pseudogenic. Donor age, sex, ethnicity and CMV serostatus were collected together with the repertoire data. Genome-wide SNP genotypes for about 55% of the roughly 670 donors were used in a later genetic analysis, which treated that subset as a discovery cohort. All discovery cohort repertoires had been generated on a single sequencing platform. Class I and class II HLA loci were covered by the typing at four-digit resolution. The number of donors typed differed by locus, with roughly 620-640 for A, B, C, DRB1 and DQB1, 522 for DQA1, approximately 580 for DPA1, and 400 to 490 for DPB1. Several DR-DQ haplotypes were treated as single units for association and clustering because of strong linkage in the cohort. Across roughly 420 genotyped donors of the cohort, an average of about 220,000 unique TCR beta nucleotide sequences per donor were sequenced, and about a sixth of those sequences were non-productive. Paper-wide results and their limitations: In vitro tests confirmed that a few of the cytomegalovirus-associated TCR beta chains recognize cytomegalovirus antigens. A later genetic analysis reported fewer N-insertions in productive TCRs among donors in an Asian-associated ancestry cluster than the 666-donor mean. Immune exposure information for the cohort was limited to CMV serostatus. Some IMGT-functional V segments, including TRBV6-2 and TRBV6-3, could not be distinguished by the 87-base-pair reads and were therefore excluded. The cohort was sequenced for TCR beta chains only, and without alpha or paired-chain data the features that could be detected were limited. Because HLA typing was missing for some donors at each locus, association tests included only the typed subset. Linkage disequilibrium might explain the correlated functional status among segregating V segments, but an unknown experimental factor could not be excluded. A further reported finding was that TCR beta sequences accurately predicted the HLA-A and HLA-B alleles for most subjects in the first cohort. In a later analysis, HLA-associated TCR beta chains showed more clonal expansion and lower generation probabilities than non-associated chains that were equally common. When HLA alleles, especially DR and DQ, strongly co-occurred, attributing TCR associations to individual alleles was difficult. The sequencing pipeline was judged likely to have produced a cluster of highly shared sequence variants as a technical artifact. It was suggested by the authors that the approach could potentially be generalized to other disease states and immunological phenotypes. Most TCR sequences were seen in very few donors, while some public TCRs were found in many individuals. According to a later analysis, parvovirus B19, influenza, CMV and Epstein-Barr virus appeared linked to several top co-occurrence clusters. In a later analysis, around 17,000 TCR beta sequences were associated with specific HLA alleles at a false discovery rate of 0.05. In an earlier analysis of more than 450 of the donors, most TCR beta V segments were observed in productive rearrangements about 87% or about 30% of the time, broadly matching IMGT annotations. In both the original and validation cohorts, the classifier was reported to diagnose cytomegalovirus status with high specificity and sensitivity. In the study, 150 to 200 TCR beta chains were listed as associated with cytomegalovirus. A later genetic analysis associated a missense DCLRE1C variant with V-gene and J-gene trimming of TCR beta chains, and an independent cohort replicated the association. In a later analysis, the rate of TCR association differed among HLA loci, with DRB1 alleles having the most associated TCRs and HLA-C alleles having the fewest. Most CMV-associated TCR beta chains appeared to be HLA-restricted in a later analysis, and the HLA associations seemed to be driven largely by CMV exposure. Because counts were too low, 15 to 20 rarely observed V segments, including chromosome 9 orphons, were left out of the earlier analysis of over 550 of the donors. Roughly uniform sequencing depth across donors was assumed in presence/absence analyses, although this assumption may not hold.

Measured from the cysteine to the phenylalanine, the CDR3 is 11 residues long. The read is trimmed to its CDR3 DNA, 33 bases read in frame from base 1. Via the germline V gene (reference sequence), CDR1 is GTSNPN and CDR2 SVGIG. V is cut by 2 bases and J by 6 bases, and the space between the germline ends is 5 bases. The protocol used for the library was the immunoSEQ multiplex PCR assay. For the multiplex PCR, a mixture combining 60 forward primers for TCR Vbeta segments and 13 reverse primers for TCR Jbeta segments was used. The CDR3 region of rearranged TCR beta genes was amplified from genomic DNA with a multiplex PCR assay. The Illumina HiSeq System was used to sequence the amplified TCR beta libraries as 87-base-pair reads. Regarding the original processing steps: A later analysis counted around 72 million unique TCR beta chains across the 670 or so repertoires, and roughly 11 million of these chains were shared by at least two donors. Raw reads were error-corrected and collapsed into unique sequences by a nearest-neighbor algorithm in which closely related sequences were merged to remove PCR and sequencing errors. Alignment of CDR3 sequences to IMGT reference sequences was used to assign V, D and J gene segments. For a sequence to be retained, at least a six-nucleotide match to both a V gene segment and a J gene segment was required. A rearrangement counted as productive if the CDR3 had no stop codons and remained in frame with V and J, and every other rearrangement counted as non-productive. CDR3 was defined according to IMGT convention as the region running from the second conserved V-encoded cysteine to the conserved J-encoded phenylalanine. The earlier analysis of some 550 of the donors excluded any sequence lacking an unambiguous match to a single V gene segment. An earlier analysis of under 750 of the donors called V segments functional above 56.7% productive rearrangements and segregating when the between-donor standard deviation exceeded 5%. A statistical classification framework was built for diagnosing cytomegalovirus status from the catalog of TCR beta chain sequences. A later analysis assigned V and J genes by comparing TCR nucleotide sequences with IMGT/GENE-DB human TR gene sequences. Using the TCRdist pipeline, a later analysis assigned CDR3 sequences along with most-parsimonious VDJ recombination scenarios. A later analysis defined each TCR beta chain by its CDR3 amino acid sequence plus V-gene family, and excluded reads lacking a unique V-gene family. A later analysis removed over 500 highly shared, low-generation-probability nucleotide sequences to deal with suspected cross-contamination and a sequencing artifact. For each public chain, a later analysis derived a clonal expansion index from normalized ranks of inferred template counts within each repertoire. A later analysis computed generation probabilities with a VDJ recombination model fitted to out-of-frame rearrangements, and checked the results against IGoR. Hypergeometric tests were used in a later analysis to score TCR-TCR, TCR-HLA and TCR-CMV co-occurrence, with a repertoire-size bias correction applied to the TCR pairs. A later analysis estimated false discovery rates by permuting HLA or CMV assignments 20 times. A later analysis grouped co-occurring TCRs with DBSCAN, adding TCRdist sequence similarity when clustering within HLA-allele-positive subsets. Repertoires with fewer than 30,000 or more than 120,000 public chains, plus five repertoires with anomalous nucleotide sharing, were excluded from co-occurrence clustering. What TCRdb holds here is the immuneACCESS table cut down to in-frame rearrangements. Part of the clones is not present; checked against another copy, under half of the missing clones reflect an unresolved V gene, and the others are unexplained. V, J and clone size were drawn from that table, and D and trimming were deduced from the DNA. The sample table gives 70,000 or so clones. The top ten clonotypes cover 2% to 3% of the sample.

The cohort was made up of 500 to 800 healthy bone marrow donors. Cohort members were all nominally healthy when sampled, although unrecorded immune exposures were likely present. The donor was CMV seropositive and belonged to the group of more than 250 seropositive cohort members. A peripheral blood sample was collected from each donor, and TCR beta sequencing was performed on peripheral blood mononuclear cells. The Qiagen DNeasy Blood Extraction Kit was used to extract genomic DNA from the blood cell samples. Regarding this clone: It has no known antigen specificity.

Material: PBMCs. This sequence originates from a female donor in good health and CMV-seropositive. The chain couples TRBV30 to TRBJ1-3, with an unclear D gene assignment. DNA sequence: TGTGCCTGGAGTAGACAAAACACCATATATTTT. It codes for CAWSRQNTIYF.